These 8 T cell receptor beta chains originate from one sample sequenced in a study of blood T cell repertoires in COVID-19. Measured with immunoSEQ multiplex PCR; TCRdb has only the in-frame clones, and not every one. The sample records approximately 260,000 clones, 79% being singletons. The sample was peripheral blood. Receptors were obtained from a woman between 35 and 50 years old with active or convalescent COVID-19.

The DNA of the CDR3 is TGCGCCAGCAGCCCCGCCCCCGGGACAGAATCCTACGAGCAGTACGTC. It yields the protein CASSPAPGTESYEQYV. The V and J genes are TRBV5-1 and TRBJ2-7; 7 nucleotides line up with TRBD1. Germline V gene lookup returns CDR1 SGHRS and CDR2 YFSETQ. This CDR3 contains 16 residues. The V gene end was trimmed by 4 bases and the J gene end by 1 base; junction bases not matched to a gene: 11.

The V call is TRBV4-1, the J call TRBJ2-7; weak D call: TRBD2 (7 bases). From germline, CDR1 is MGHRA and CDR2 YSYEKL. V dropped 4 bases and J dropped 5 bases, with 24 bases sitting between them. This CDR3 spans 17 amino acids. The CDR3 sequence is CASSLLPRGGSPDEQYF. CDR3 bases: TGCGCCAGCAGCCTCTTACCTAGGGGGGGGTCCCCGGACGAGCAGTACTTC.

The chain joins TRBV19 to TRBJ1-3; D perhaps matches TRBD1 (5 bases). The germline V gene has CDR1 LNHDA and CDR2 SQIVND (reference sequence). CDR3 length: 12 amino acids. V was cut by 10 bases and J by 3 bases, with 10 bases left in between. CDR3 residues: CATLGVGNTIYF. The CDR3, as DNA: TGTGCCACCCTAGGGGTTGGAAACACCATATATTTT.

This sequence joins TRBV9 and TRBJ1-2; D unresolved. CDR3 size: 14 residues. Germline lookup yields CDR1 SGDLS and CDR2 YYNGEE. V gave up 0 bases and J gave up 0 bases, with 6 bases separating them. The CDR3 coding sequence is TGTGCCAGCAGCGTAGCTACCGCTAACTATGGCTACACCTTC. Translated: CASSVATANYGYTF.

The chain joins TRBV9 to TRBJ1-2; TRBD1 agrees at 8 bases. The ends lost 7 bases at V and 4 bases at J; junction bases unmatched: 9. Germline CDR1 reads SGDLS; CDR2 reads YYNGEE. The CDR3 contains 14 residues. CDR3 nucleotides: TGTGCCAGCGGCACAGGGGGTTCCCTCTATGGCTACACCTTC. This sequence encodes CASGTGGSLYGYTF.

This clone was detected only once. The chain joins TRBV5-5 to TRBJ1-5, with D perhaps matching TRBD1 (5 bases). There are 15 residues in the CDR3. Trimming stripped 4 bases from V and 1 base from J, with 12 bases between. Germline values: CDR1 SGHKS, CDR2 YYEKEE (reference sequence). This CDR3 reads CASSRGTESNQPQHF. The CDR3 DNA is TGTGCCAGCAGCCGTGGGACTGAAAGCAATCAGCCCCAGCATTTT.

This clone was observed a few times. Other DNA variants within this sample encode the same CDR3. The chain links TRBV13 to TRBJ1-2; the D is unclear. This CDR3 has 14 residues. CDR1 and CDR2 (germline): PRHDT, FYEKMQ (reference sequence). The V and J ends lost 0 bases and 2 bases respectively, with 7 bases between them. The CDR3 bases are TGTGCCAGCAGCTTAGGAACGGGGAACTATGGCTACACCTTC. Its translation: CASSLGTGNYGYTF.

This chain connects TRBV6-1 to TRBJ2-3, with no clear D. CDR1 and CDR2 (germline): MNHNS, SASEGT. Between the trimmed V and J ends, which lost 3 bases and 5 bases, there was a span of 9 bases. The CDR3 spans 13 residues. In nucleotides, the CDR3 is TGTGCCAGCAGTGATGAGTCTGTAGATACGCAGTATTTT. Amino acids: CASSDESVDTQYF.